These 27 T cell receptor beta chains came from one sample sequenced in a study of T cells expressing NK-cell markers. After re-calling the 5' RACE reads, TCRdb lists one entry per CDR3 protein, DNA absent. The specimen's table records a few hundred thousand distinct CDR3 sequences. The sequenced sample consisted of blood T cells: a sorted CD56 or NKG2C T cell subset, CD4+ or CD8+ T cells, or bulk PBMC T cells (not recorded which). These receptors all come from a man aged 18-69 years in good health.

The chain links TRBV5-1 to TRBJ1-1. There are 13 residues in the CDR3. Germline CDR1 SGHRS, CDR2 YFSETQ. CDR3 region: CASTSGARTEAFF.

V is TRBV24-1 and J is TRBJ2-3; with no DNA, the TCRdb D assignment of TRBD2 cannot be verified. Looked up from germline, CDR1 is KGHDR and CDR2 is SFDVKD. The length of the CDR3 is 16 residues. CDR3 in amino acids: CATSDKSGGGTDTQYF.

V and J are TRBV4-2 and TRBJ1-1; TCRdb indicates TRBD1, and absent DNA this call remains unverified. This CDR3 has 14 amino acids. Per the germline V gene, CDR1 is LGHNA and CDR2 is YNFKEQ. CDR3: CASSPQDMNTEAFF.

This chain uses TRBV6-1 with TRBJ2-7; TCRdb lists TRBD1, though no DNA is available to test this call. This CDR3 is 15 amino acids long. CDR1 is MNHNS and CDR2 is SASEGT in the germline V gene. The CDR3 reads CASTLSGTGVYEQYF.

The chain joins TRBV9 to TRBJ2-3. The CDR3 has 14 residues. Germline loops: CDR1 SGDLS, CDR2 YYNGEE. The CDR3 is CASSVGDRHATQYF.

The J gene is TRBJ2-3, the V gene TRBV29-1; the TCRdb call, TRBD2, lacks DNA for checking. The CDR3 extends over 14 amino acids. Per germline, CDR1 SQVTM and CDR2 ANQGSEA. The CDR3 protein is CSVAGTSGTNTQYF.

The chain links TRBV9 to TRBJ1-2; the D call from TCRdb, TRBD1, cannot be confirmed without DNA. The CDR3 covers 16 residues. CDR1 and CDR2 from the germline V gene are SGDLS and YYNGEE. The CDR3 loop is CASSVVAGTGGSGYTF.

This rearrangement joins TRBV24-1 to TRBJ2-1; without DNA, the TCRdb call of TRBD1 cannot be checked. The CDR3 has 13 amino acids. CDR1 is KGHDR, CDR2 SFDVKD, per germline. Here the CDR3 reads CASQAPGANEQFF.

The chain couples TRBV6-2 or TRBV6-3 to TRBJ1-1; TCRdb calls TRBD1, which cannot be checked without DNA. Germline V gene lookup returns CDR1 MNHEY and CDR2 SVGEGT. This CDR3 region has 14 residues. The CDR3 sequence: CATRLTAENTEAFF.

This chain joins TRBV6-1 and TRBJ2-2; TCRdb picks TRBD1, but there is no DNA to check that call. The CDR3 is 13 residues long. Germline V gene sequence: CDR1 MNHNS, CDR2 SASEGT. The CDR3 sequence: CASRGRYTGELFF.

The chain uses TRBV6-1 and TRBJ2-7; TCRdb's D call of TRBD1 is untestable without DNA. The CDR3 runs 15 residues. Germline values: CDR1 MNHNS, CDR2 SASEGT. CDR3 region: CASSGSGTGTYEQYF.

The chain joins TRBV27 to TRBJ1-6. Germline V gene lookup returns CDR1 MNHEY and CDR2 SMNVEV (reference sequence). The CDR3 consists of 18 residues. This chain's CDR3 is CASSLAGGRGFYNSPLHF.

The V gene is TRBV3-1, the J gene TRBJ2-1; the D gene TCRdb calls, TRBD1, cannot be checked with no DNA. Germline CDR1 and CDR2: LGHDT and YNNKEL (reference sequence). The CDR3 runs 16 residues. CDR3 amino acids: CASSQVGTGGGNEQFF.

The chain employs TRBV25-1 and TRBJ2-5; TCRdb gives TRBD1 as the D gene, but with no DNA this cannot be confirmed. Germline loops: CDR1 MGHDK, CDR2 SYGVNS. This CDR3 comprises 14 residues. The CDR3: CASSSQGGQETQYF.

The CDR3 here is CASSHRGPDSPLHF. V is TRBV7-3 and J is TRBJ1-6; no DNA is available, so the TRBD1 call from TCRdb remains unchecked. The length of the CDR3 is 14 residues. Germline-derived CDR1 and CDR2 are SGHTA and FQGTGA.

The rearrangement links TRBV2 to TRBJ2-1; no DNA is available, so the TRBD1 call from TCRdb remains unchecked. Germline CDR1 is SNHLY and CDR2 is FYNNEI. The CDR3 runs to 15 residues. This CDR3 is CASSDWDFPGNEQFF.

The rearrangement joins TRBV20-1 to TRBJ2-3; TCRdb picks TRBD1, but there is no DNA to check that call. This CDR3 spans 16 amino acids. Germline V gives CDR1 DFQATT, CDR2 SNEGSKA (reference sequence). CDR3 loop: CSASGAALAGALTQYF.

This rearrangement joins TRBV9 to TRBJ2-6; without DNA, the TCRdb call of TRBD1 cannot be checked. The CDR3 extends over 14 amino acids. Per germline, CDR1 SGDLS and CDR2 YYNGEE. The CDR3 protein is CASSGGQGVGVLTF. Supplemented by reference TRBV9 and TRBJ2-6, the full variable domain reads DSGVTQTPKHLITATGQRVTLRCSPRSGDLSVYWYQQSLDQGLQFLIQYYNGEERAKGNILERFSAQQFPDLHSELNLSSLELGDSALYFCASSGGQGVGVLTFGAGSRLTVL.

This chain joins TRBV5-5 and TRBJ2-2. Germline assignment: CDR1 SGHKS and CDR2 YYEKEE (reference sequence). The CDR3 contains 16 residues. The CDR3: CASSLGRTTNTGELFF.

The V and J genes are TRBV12-3 or TRBV12-4 and TRBJ1-2; as DNA is missing, the TRBD1 call by TCRdb cannot be tested. This CDR3 contains 14 residues. The CDR3 protein is CASSLVGTGRGYTF.

The chain combines TRBV24-1 with TRBJ2-3. This CDR3 contains 13 residues. The germline CDR1 and CDR2 sequences are KGHDR and SFDVKD. CDR3 protein: CATSDLPTLTQYF.

This rearrangement joins TRBV3-1 to TRBJ2-7; TCRdb's D call, TRBD1, is unchecked because there is no DNA. The CDR3 consists of 14 residues. The V gene's germline CDR1 is LGHDT and CDR2 YNNKEL (reference sequence). The CDR3 region is CASSQAVGGYEQYF.

The CDR3 sequence: CASTWDSRVDTQYF. The chain recombines TRBV7-9 with TRBJ2-3; TCRdb lists TRBD2, though no DNA is available to test this call. The CDR3 length is 14 residues. Germline CDR1 and CDR2: SEHNR and FQNEAQ (reference sequence).

This chain links TRBV6-5 with TRBJ1-4; no DNA is available, so the TRBD1 call from TCRdb remains unchecked. The germline V gene has CDR1 MNHEY and CDR2 SVGAGI. The CDR3 has 18 residues. CDR3: CASSSQTGAEGTNEKLFF.

The chain joins TRBV7-2 to TRBJ1-4. This CDR3 has 16 amino acids. The germline CDR1 and CDR2 sequences are SGHTA and FQGNSA. The CDR3: CASSLRLAATNEKLFF.

J is TRBJ2-5 and V is TRBV29-1; checking the TCRdb D call of TRBD1 is not possible without DNA. Germline V lookup: CDR1 SQVTM, CDR2 ANQGSEA. CDR3 length: 14 amino acids. The CDR3: CSVEGGELGETQYF.

This chain joins TRBV7-9 and TRBJ1-6; TCRdb's D gene call, TRBD1, goes unchecked for lack of DNA. Germline values: CDR1 SEHNR, CDR2 FQNEAQ (reference sequence). The length of the CDR3 is 17 residues. The chain's CDR3 is CASSLTRDRRYNSPLHF.